This T cell receptor beta chain is from a study of blood T cell repertoires in COVID-19. Study at large: Acute and convalescent COVID-19 specimens originated in the United States, Italy and Spain. T cells, B-cell-depleted T cells, or PBMCs provided the cDNA or gDNA that served as material.

The V gene lost 3 bases and the J gene lost 0 bases, with 13 bases spanning the gap. CDR3 length: 17 residues. CDR1 SGDLS and CDR2 YYNGEE come from the germline V gene. Authors' data handling: The authors estimated nucleated cell counts from reference gene primer amplification. The repertoire was sequenced with immunoSEQ multiplex PCR; TCRdb's copy has only in-frame clones and lacks some. V and J calls and clone size are given by that table; D and trimming were obtained from the DNA. Counted here are fewer than 70,000 clones, roughly 85% occurring once; the ten biggest clones make up roughly 2.9%. Specimen: peripheral blood. The rearrangement joins TRBV9 to TRBJ2-6; no definite D call. This receptor was identified in a man at least 80 years old with acute or convalescent COVID-19. As DNA, the CDR3 is TGTGCCAGCAGCGCCCAGGTCAGTGTCTCTGGGGCCAACGTCCTGACTTTC. It specifies CASSAQVSVSGANVLTF.